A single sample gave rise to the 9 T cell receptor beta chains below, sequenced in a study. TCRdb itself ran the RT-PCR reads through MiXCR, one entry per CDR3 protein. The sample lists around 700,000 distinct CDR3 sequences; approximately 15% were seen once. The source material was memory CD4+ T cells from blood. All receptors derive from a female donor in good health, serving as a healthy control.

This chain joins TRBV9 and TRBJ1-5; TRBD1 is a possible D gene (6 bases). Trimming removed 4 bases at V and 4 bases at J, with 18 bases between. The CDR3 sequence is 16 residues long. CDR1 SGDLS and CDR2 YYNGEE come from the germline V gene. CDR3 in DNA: TGTGCCAGCAGCTTAGTTGGCGGGGGCCTTAATCAGCCCCAGCATTTT. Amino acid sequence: CASSLVGGGLNQPQHF.

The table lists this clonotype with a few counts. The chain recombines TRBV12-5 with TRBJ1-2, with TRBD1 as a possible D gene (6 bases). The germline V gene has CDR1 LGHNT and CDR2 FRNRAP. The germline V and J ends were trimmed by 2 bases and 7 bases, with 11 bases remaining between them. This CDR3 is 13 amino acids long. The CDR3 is CASGLWGASGYTF. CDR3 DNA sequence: TGTGCTAGTGGTTTGTGGGGGGCCTCTGGCTACACCTTC.

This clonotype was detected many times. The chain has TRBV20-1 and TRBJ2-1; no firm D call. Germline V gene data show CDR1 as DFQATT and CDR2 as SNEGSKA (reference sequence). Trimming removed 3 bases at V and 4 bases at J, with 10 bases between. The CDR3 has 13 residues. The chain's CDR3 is CSASKFVYNEQFF. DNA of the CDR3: TGCAGTGCTAGCAAGTTTGTTTACAATGAGCAGTTCTTC.

The CDR3 coding sequence is TGTGCCAGCACGCCAAACTCCTACGAGCAGTACTTC. Protein product: CASTPNSYEQYF. The chain employs TRBV25-1 and TRBJ2-7; D is unresolved. The CDR3 has 12 amino acids. V gave up 7 bases and J gave up 0 bases, with 7 bases separating them. Per the germline V gene, CDR1 is MGHDK and CDR2 is SYGVNS.

DNA for the CDR3: TGTGCCAGCAGTCGGAACAGGGATAATTCACCCCTCCACTTT. This encodes CASSRNRDNSPLHF. The V call is TRBV6-2 or TRBV6-3, the J call TRBJ1-6; D is perhaps TRBD1 (6 bases). In germline, CDR1 is MNHEY, CDR2 SVGEGT. V was clipped by 5 bases and J by 5 bases, with 10 bases between them. This CDR3 has 14 amino acids.

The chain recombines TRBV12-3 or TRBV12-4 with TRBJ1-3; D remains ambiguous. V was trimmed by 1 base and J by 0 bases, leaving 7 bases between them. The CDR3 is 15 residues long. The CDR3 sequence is CASSLGELSGNTIYF. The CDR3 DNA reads TGTGCCAGCAGTTTAGGCGAGCTCTCTGGAAACACCATATATTTT.

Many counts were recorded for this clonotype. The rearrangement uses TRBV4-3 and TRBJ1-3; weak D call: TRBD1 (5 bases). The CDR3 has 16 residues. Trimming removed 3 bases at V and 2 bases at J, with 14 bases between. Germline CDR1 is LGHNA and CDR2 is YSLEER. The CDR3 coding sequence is TGCGCCAGCAGCCAGACCGTCGGGGGAGCTGGAAACACCATATATTTT. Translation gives CASSQTVGGAGNTIYF.

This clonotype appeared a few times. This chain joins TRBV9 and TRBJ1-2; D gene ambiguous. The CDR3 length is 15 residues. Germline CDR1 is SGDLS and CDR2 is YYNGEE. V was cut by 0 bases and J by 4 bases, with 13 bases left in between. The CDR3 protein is CASSVGRGDGYGYTF. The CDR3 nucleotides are TGTGCCAGCAGCGTAGGACGGGGAGATGGCTATGGCTACACCTTC.

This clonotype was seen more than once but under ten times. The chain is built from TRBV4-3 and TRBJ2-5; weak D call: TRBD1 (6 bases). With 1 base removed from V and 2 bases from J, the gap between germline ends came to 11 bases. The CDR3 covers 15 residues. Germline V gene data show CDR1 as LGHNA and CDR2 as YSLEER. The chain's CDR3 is CASSQASGQQETQYF. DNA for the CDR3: TGCGCCAGCAGCCAAGCAAGCGGACAGCAAGAGACCCAGTACTTC.